This is a list of T cell receptor beta chains from one sample in a study of cytomegalovirus exposure and HLA in healthy donors. Only in-frame clones appear in the TCRdb table, and some are missing; sequencing was by immunoSEQ multiplex PCR. This table holds approximately 130,000 clones, around 85% found once. Sequenced sample: PBMCs. Receptor source: a woman aged 30 to 39 in good health and CMV-seropositive. The CDR3 runs from the conserved cysteine through the conserved F or W. The order of the fields is CDR3 DNA, CDR3 protein, J gene, clone size, V gene, D gene. The D gene is left open where the match is weak. Clone size is given for some rows only: seen once, a few or many times, or a class if the clone is expanded.

cdr3_nt: TGTGCCAGCACCGCCGGGACTAGCGGGAGACACGAGCAGTACTTC; cdr3_aa: CASTAGTSGRHEQYF; j_call: TRBJ2-7; clone_size: few; v_call: TRBV28; d_call: TRBD2
cdr3_nt: TGTGCCAGCAGCCACCCCCAGGGATCCTACGAGCAGTACTTC; cdr3_aa: CASSHPQGSYEQYF; j_call: TRBJ2-7; clone_size: NA; v_call: TRBV7-9; d_call: NA
cdr3_nt: TGTGCCAGCAGCTTTTCCGGGACAGGGCCCTACGAGCAGTACTTC; cdr3_aa: CASSFSGTGPYEQYF; j_call: TRBJ2-7; clone_size: NA; v_call: TRBV7-9; d_call: TRBD1
cdr3_nt: TGTGCCAGCAGCCTGGGACCCGGGGGGAACACTGAAGCTTTCTTT; cdr3_aa: CASSLGPGGNTEAFF; j_call: TRBJ1-1; clone_size: NA; v_call: TRBV9; d_call: NA
cdr3_nt: TGTGCCAGTAGTTGGACAGGGGGAATGAACACTGAAGCTTTCTTT; cdr3_aa: CASSWTGGMNTEAFF; j_call: TRBJ1-1; clone_size: NA; v_call: TRBV19; d_call: TRBD1
cdr3_nt: TGCAGCGTAGAACCTCGCCAGGGGGCGCGAGGCTACACCTTC; cdr3_aa: CSVEPRQGARGYTF; j_call: TRBJ1-2; clone_size: NA; v_call: TRBV29-1; d_call: TRBD1
cdr3_nt: TGTGCCAGCAGCGTAGACGACGGGGGCTATGGCTACACCTTC; cdr3_aa: CASSVDDGGYGYTF; j_call: TRBJ1-2; clone_size: few; v_call: TRBV9; d_call: NA
cdr3_nt: TGTGCCAGCAGCCCTTCGAGCTCCTACAATGAGCAGTTCTTC; cdr3_aa: CASSPSSSYNEQFF; j_call: TRBJ2-1; clone_size: once; v_call: TRBV7-2; d_call: NA
cdr3_nt: TGTGCCAGCAGCCGTGTAGCGGGAGCCTACAATGAGCAGTTCTTC; cdr3_aa: CASSRVAGAYNEQFF; j_call: TRBJ2-1; clone_size: NA; v_call: TRBV14; d_call: TRBD2
cdr3_nt: TGTGCCAGCAGTTCCCCCCGAATAGGAGGGGCCAAGGGCTACACCTTC; cdr3_aa: CASSSPRIGGAKGYTF; j_call: TRBJ1-2; clone_size: NA; v_call: TRBV28; d_call: NA
cdr3_nt: TGTGCCAGCACCTACGACAGGGTCACTGAAGCTTTCTTT; cdr3_aa: CASTYDRVTEAFF; j_call: TRBJ1-1; clone_size: NA; v_call: TRBV25-1; d_call: TRBD1
cdr3_nt: TGTGCCAGCAGCGTAGGGGGCTCCTCCTACGAGCAGTACTTC; cdr3_aa: CASSVGGSSYEQYF; j_call: TRBJ2-7; clone_size: few; v_call: TRBV9; d_call: NA
cdr3_nt: TGTGCCAGCAGTACAGGGGGTGGGGCCAACGTCCTGACTTTC; cdr3_aa: CASSTGGGANVLTF; j_call: TRBJ2-6; clone_size: NA; v_call: TRBV28; d_call: TRBD1
cdr3_nt: TGTGCCAGCAGTGAATCCGACCGGGACAGGGTCGACGAGCAGTACTTC; cdr3_aa: CASSESDRDRVDEQYF; j_call: TRBJ2-7; clone_size: NA; v_call: TRBV2; d_call: TRBD1
cdr3_nt: TGTGCCAGCAGCTACACGGGACTAGCGGGGGCCTCCTACGAGCAGTACTTC; cdr3_aa: CASSYTGLAGASYEQYF; j_call: TRBJ2-7; clone_size: NA; v_call: TRBV13; d_call: TRBD2
cdr3_nt: TGTGCCAGCAGCCTACTCCCGGGACAGGCTACACACTCTGGGGCCAACGTCCTGACTTTC; cdr3_aa: CASSLLPGQATHSGANVLTF; j_call: TRBJ2-6; clone_size: NA; v_call: TRBV28; d_call: TRBD1